Below are 28 T cell receptor beta chains sequenced from a single sample in a study of T-cell memory formation after mild COVID-19. In TCRdb, the 5' RACE reads were re-called with MiXCR into one record per CDR3 protein. The sample lists 390,000 or so distinct CDR3 sequences, about 17% seen once, with 20% to 25% in the top ten. The specimen sequenced was PBMCs or a T cell subset sorted from them (not recorded which). These receptors originate from a man younger than 30 who had mild COVID-19 (a few samples of this study predate the infection). Cell type and time point are not known.

This clonotype was counted a few times. This chain joins TRBV4-3 and TRBJ2-3; D gene ambiguous. Germline assignment: CDR1 LGHNA and CDR2 YSLEER. The CDR3 has 15 amino acids. The V and J ends lost 0 bases and 4 bases respectively, with 11 bases between them. The CDR3 sequence: CASSQDHYPSDTQYF. The CDR3 DNA is TGCGCCAGCAGCCAAGATCACTACCCGTCAGATACGCAGTATTTT.

This clonotype was seen ten or more times. The chain uses TRBV7-9 and TRBJ2-2, with no clear D. The germline V and J ends were trimmed by 5 bases and 6 bases, with 4 bases remaining between them. Germline V gene sequence: CDR1 SEHNR, CDR2 FQNEAQ (reference sequence). The CDR3 length is 11 residues. The CDR3 loop reads CASSPPGELFF. The CDR3 coding sequence is TGTGCCAGCAGCCCTCCCGGGGAGCTGTTTTTT.

The genes are TRBV19 and TRBJ2-4, with 9 bases fitting TRBD2. The CDR3 runs to 18 residues. The V gene's germline CDR1 is LNHDA and CDR2 SQIVND (reference sequence). After removal of 10 bases from V and 1 base from J, the junction contained 17 bases not matched to a gene. CDR3 loop: CATSGAGGPGWAKNIQYF. CDR3 in DNA: TGTGCCACCTCGGGAGCGGGGGGCCCTGGCTGGGCCAAAAACATTCAGTACTTC.

This clonotype was recorded at least ten times. The chain carries TRBV10-3 and TRBJ2-3, with no clear D. CDR1 and CDR2 from the germline V gene are ENHRY and SYGVKD. CDR3 length: 16 amino acids. With 0 bases removed from V and 2 bases from J, the gap between germline ends came to 12 bases. CDR3 nucleotides: TGTGCCATCAGTGAGTCCGTTGACAAACTCACAGATACGCAGTATTTT. It encodes CAISESVDKLTDTQYF.

The rearrangement joins TRBV5-5 to TRBJ2-2; a weak D match, TRBD1 (6 bases). V was trimmed by 4 bases and J by 1 base, leaving 8 bases between them. The CDR3 spans 14 residues. Germline assignment: CDR1 SGHKS and CDR2 YYEKEE (reference sequence). CDR3 region: CASSRGQNTGELFF. DNA of the CDR3: TGTGCCAGCAGCCGGGGACAGAACACCGGGGAGCTGTTTTTT.

The rearrangement links TRBV7-9 to TRBJ2-7; D is perhaps TRBD1 or TRBD2 (5 bases each). The V end was cut by 5 bases, the J end by 3 bases, with 11 bases between. CDR1 and CDR2 (germline): SEHNR, FQNEAQ (reference sequence). The CDR3 contains 13 residues. This CDR3 reads CASSQRGRYEQYF. DNA for the CDR3: TGTGCCAGCAGCCAACGGGGCCGCTACGAGCAGTACTTC. The whole variable domain, remainder taken from reference TRBV7-9 and TRBJ2-7, is DTGVSQNPRHKITKRGQNVTFRCDPISEHNRLYWYRQTLGQGPEFLTYFQNEAQLEKSRLLSDRFSAERPKGSFSTLEIQRTEQGDSAMYLCASSQRGRYEQYFGPGTRLTVT.

The chain couples TRBV7-2 to TRBJ1-4; no reliable D call. This CDR3 region has 14 residues. The V and J ends lost 2 bases and 7 bases respectively, with 11 bases between them. The germline V gene has CDR1 SGHTA and CDR2 FQGNSA. CDR3 nucleotides: TGTGCCAGCAGCTTACAGGTAGAAGCTGAAAAACTGTTTTTT. Translating it yields CASSLQVEAEKLFF.

This clonotype was seen repeatedly, ten times or more. The chain joins TRBV15 to TRBJ2-3, with D hard to call. Per the germline V gene, CDR1 is LNHNV and CDR2 is YYDKDF (reference sequence). CDR3 length: 12 residues. V was pared by 0 bases and J by 6 bases, with 4 bases between. In nucleotides, the CDR3 is TGTGCCACCAGCAGAGAGGGTGATACGCAGTATTTT. It is translated as CATSREGDTQYF.

This clonotype has a count of ten or more. The V and J genes are TRBV9 and TRBJ2-3; TRBD1 aligns across 7 bases. V dropped 4 bases and J dropped 5; count of bases not matched to a gene: 13. The germline V gene encodes CDR1 SGDLS and CDR2 YYNGEE. The CDR3 loop spans 16 amino acids. CDR3 loop: CASSTPHGQGVDTQYF. Here the CDR3 DNA reads TGTGCCAGCAGCACCCCCCATGGGCAGGGGGTAGATACGCAGTATTTT.

This clonotype was detected a few times. The rearrangement uses TRBV28 and TRBJ2-2; the D gene is possibly TRBD2 (6 bases). Germline-derived CDR1 and CDR2 are MDHEN and SYDVKM. The CDR3 runs 20 residues. Trimming removed 2 bases at V and 2 bases at J, with 24 bases between. The CDR3 is CASSLPRVSFVGGNTGELFF. The CDR3 nucleotides are TGTGCCAGCAGTTTACCACGGGTATCCTTCGTGGGGGGTAACACCGGGGAGCTGTTTTTT.

The J gene is TRBJ2-3, the V gene TRBV7-9, with D hard to call. The germline CDR1 and CDR2 sequences are SEHNR and FQNEAQ (reference sequence). Trimming left V 0 bases short and J 1 base short, with 14 bases between. This CDR3 is built from 17 residues. The CDR3 here is CASSLALQVIGTDTQYF. In DNA form, the CDR3 reads TGTGCCAGCAGCTTAGCGCTCCAAGTGATCGGCACAGATACGCAGTATTTT.

This clonotype appeared a few times. The rearrangement joins TRBV7-9 to TRBJ2-7, with 9 bases that match TRBD2. This CDR3 region has 14 residues. Germline V gene lookup returns CDR1 SEHNR and CDR2 FQNEAQ (reference sequence). J was trimmed by 4 bases and V by 2 bases; bases with no gene match: 3. CDR3 sequence reads: CASSLSLAGYEQYF. CDR3 nucleotides: TGTGCCAGCAGCTTAAGCCTAGCGGGATACGAGCAGTACTTC.

This clonotype turned up a few times. The chain carries TRBV6-6 and TRBJ2-1, with D uncertain. CDR3 size: 14 residues. Germline assignment: CDR1 MNHNY and CDR2 SVGAGI (reference sequence). V lost 7 bases and J 2 bases, leaving 12 bases between the germline ends. CDR3 amino acids: CASIPTLAYNEQFF. The DNA for the CDR3 is TGTGCCAGCATCCCGACCCTCGCCTACAATGAGCAGTTCTTC.

This clonotype was counted ten times or more. The chain has TRBV5-1 and TRBJ2-1, with D possibly being TRBD2 (5 bases). Germline V gene sequence: CDR1 SGHRS, CDR2 YFSETQ. The CDR3 covers 14 residues. V was shortened by 4 bases and J by 0 bases, with 8 bases between the two germline ends. The CDR3 spells CASSPAGSYNEQFF. CDR3 sequence (DNA): TGCGCCAGCAGCCCGGCGGGCTCCTACAATGAGCAGTTCTTC.

This clonotype was counted a few times. The chain's CDR3 is CASSSRDRRLQETQYF. In DNA form, the CDR3 reads TGTGCCAGCAGCTCCCGGGACAGGAGACTTCAAGAGACCCAGTACTTC. The chain is built from TRBV14 and TRBJ2-5; 8 nucleotides agree with TRBD1. Trimming cost V 5 bases and J 2 bases; bases outside gene matches: 10. The V gene's germline CDR1 is SGHDN and CDR2 FVKESK. CDR3 length equals 16 residues.

The rearrangement uses TRBV27 and TRBJ1-1; D ambiguous. The CDR3 is 12 residues long. Germline V gene lookup returns CDR1 MNHEY and CDR2 SMNVEV (reference sequence). Trimming cost V 8 bases and J 0 bases, with 7 bases left between them. The CDR3: CASGFLNTEAFF. The CDR3, as DNA: TGTGCCAGCGGGTTTCTGAACACTGAAGCTTTCTTT.

This clonotype was seen a few times. The chain couples TRBV6-1 to TRBJ2-1; 14 nucleotides line up with TRBD2. J was trimmed by 2 bases and V by 6 bases; bases with no gene match: 9. The CDR3 spans 18 residues. Germline CDR1 and CDR2: MNHNS and SASEGT. The CDR3 spells CASSRGGLAGVAYNEQFF. The DNA of the CDR3 is TGTGCCAGCAGCCGTGGGGGACTAGCGGGGGTGGCCTACAATGAGCAGTTCTTC.

This clonotype appeared a few times. The J gene is TRBJ1-5, the V gene TRBV5-1; the D gene is possibly TRBD1 (6 bases). Trimming took 4 bases from V and 4 from J, leaving 15 bases between them. The CDR3 loop spans 15 amino acids. The germline V gene encodes CDR1 SGHRS and CDR2 YFSETQ. CDR3 nucleotide sequence: TGCGCCAGCAGCCTGGGGGCAGGGACAAATCAGCCCCAGCATTTT. Translated: CASSLGAGTNQPQHF.

J is TRBJ1-1 and V is TRBV28, with 7 bases that match TRBD1. CDR1 and CDR2 from the germline V gene are MDHEN and SYDVKM. The V gene end was trimmed by 3 bases and the J gene end by 3 bases; junction bases not matched to a gene: 4. The CDR3 consists of 14 residues. The CDR3 spells CASSLTGSDTEAFF. The CDR3 DNA reads as TGTGCCAGCAGTTTGACAGGGTCGGACACTGAAGCTTTCTTT.

This clonotype has a handful of counts. J is TRBJ2-2 and V is TRBV6-2 or TRBV6-3; no definite D call. Germline CDR1 reads MNHEY; CDR2 reads SVGEGT. Trimming stripped 2 bases from V and 8 bases from J, with 12 bases between. The CDR3 is 14 amino acids. The CDR3 reads CASSYVARRGELFF. The DNA for the CDR3 is TGTGCCAGCAGTTACGTGGCCCGCAGAGGGGAGCTGTTTTTT.

This clonotype was counted only a few times. V gene TRBV5-1 combines with J gene TRBJ2-2; perhaps TRBD2 as D (6 bases). Trimming left V 7 bases short and J 3 bases short, with 19 bases between. The germline V gene encodes CDR1 SGHRS and CDR2 YFSETQ. The CDR3 covers 16 residues. CDR3 protein: CASGRDRDLYTGELFF. Written as DNA, the CDR3 is TGCGCCAGCGGACGTGACCGGGACTTGTACACCGGGGAGCTGTTTTTT.

This chain links TRBV7-8 with TRBJ2-3; the D is unclear. CDR3 length: 14 residues. Germline V lookup: CDR1 SGHVS, CDR2 FQNEAQ. Trimming cost V 5 bases and J 2 bases, with 11 bases left between them. CDR3 loop: CASSDGLYTDTQYF. As DNA, the CDR3 is TGTGCCAGCAGCGACGGCCTCTACACAGATACGCAGTATTTT.

Ten or more counts support this clonotype. This chain uses TRBV6-2 or TRBV6-3 with TRBJ2-1, with TRBD2 matching over 7 bases. The CDR3 runs 13 residues. In germline, CDR1 is MNHEY, CDR2 SVGEGT. The V gene end was trimmed by 6 bases and the J gene end by 7 bases; junction bases not matched to a gene: 6. The CDR3 region is CASSRTSENEQFF. CDR3 DNA: TGTGCCAGCAGCCGGACTAGTGAGAATGAGCAGTTCTTC.

The V and J genes are TRBV10-3 and TRBJ2-3; TRBD1 or TRBD2 may be the D gene (5 bases each). This CDR3 contains 15 residues. The germline V gene has CDR1 ENHRY and CDR2 SYGVKD. V was pared by 6 bases and J by 2 bases, with 15 bases between. CDR3 amino acids: CAIRDGAGDTDTQYF. The DNA of the CDR3 is TGTGCCATCAGGGACGGGGCAGGCGACACAGATACGCAGTATTTT.

The V gene is TRBV9, the J gene TRBJ1-3; maybe TRBD1 (5 bases). V was trimmed by 6 bases and J by 0 bases, leaving 13 bases between them. The CDR3 has 15 residues. Germline-derived CDR1 and CDR2 are SGDLS and YYNGEE. CDR3 DNA sequence: TGTGCCAGCACTGACGGGGCCCTCTCTGGAAACACCATATATTTT. Translation gives CASTDGALSGNTIYF.

The chain links TRBV10-3 to TRBJ2-3, with TRBD1 as a possible D gene (5 bases). The CDR3 spans 14 residues. Germline CDR1 is ENHRY and CDR2 is SYGVKD. Trimming removed 4 bases from V and 2 bases from J, with 10 bases in between. The CDR3 bases are TGTGCCATCAGTGCCAGGGAACACACAGATACGCAGTATTTT. This sequence encodes CAISAREHTDTQYF.

The chain joins TRBV12-3 or TRBV12-4 to TRBJ2-5; D is unresolved. V was pared by 3 bases and J by 1 base, with 24 bases between. This CDR3 is 19 amino acids long. The CDR3 here is CASSFDTEVHGPFQETQYF. CDR3 nucleotide sequence: TGTGCCAGCAGTTTTGACACGGAAGTCCACGGTCCTTTCCAAGAGACCCAGTACTTC.

This clonotype appeared a few times. The chain recombines TRBV4-3 with TRBJ2-1; TRBD2 matches at 10 bases. This CDR3 spans 15 amino acids. Losses at the gene ends were 4 bases for V and 5 bases for J; bases not matched to a gene: 5. Germline CDR1 and CDR2: LGHNA and YSLEER. The CDR3 nucleotides are TGCGCCAGCAGCCCGTGGACTAGCGGACACAATGAGCAGTTCTTC. Translated, it gives CASSPWTSGHNEQFF.